These 12 T cell receptor beta chains were sequenced from one sample in a study of T cells after yellow fever vaccination. TCRdb itself ran the 5' RACE reads through MiXCR, one entry per CDR3 protein. Of approximately 240,000 distinct CDR3 sequences in the sample, roughly 4% were seen once. Source: PBMCs, taken 15 days after the yellow fever booster vaccination. These receptor sequences come from a young man who received the YFV17D yellow fever vaccine.

By sample share, this clonotype is medium-sized (0.01 to 0.1%). The chain carries TRBV5-1 and TRBJ2-3; 9 bases fit TRBD1. CDR3 length equals 15 residues. V shed 1 base and J 3 bases; nucleotides not matched to a gene: 3. CDR1 and CDR2 (germline): SGHRS, YFSETQ. Here the CDR3 reads CASSLMDRGTDTQYF. Here the CDR3 DNA reads TGCGCCAGCAGCTTGATGGACAGGGGAACAGATACGCAGTATTTT. The entire variable domain, with the rest obtained from reference TRBV5-1 and TRBJ2-3, is as follows: KAGVTQTPRYLIKTRGQQVTLSCSPISGHRSVSWYQQTPGQGLQFLFEYFSETQRNKGNFPGRFSGRQFSNSRSEMNVSTLELGDSALYLCASSLMDRGTDTQYFGPGTRLTVL.

The table lists this clonotype with many counts. V usage is TRBV5-1 and J usage is TRBJ2-1; 9 positions agree with TRBD2. The CDR3 extends over 16 amino acids. Per the germline V gene, CDR1 is SGHRS and CDR2 is YFSETQ. The ends lost 4 bases at V and 6 bases at J; junction bases unmatched: 11. The CDR3 DNA is TGCGCCAGCAGCCCCACCGGGACTAGCTTAATCAATGAGCAGTTCTTC. It is translated as CASSPTGTSLINEQFF.

In its sample, this clonotype was seen many times. The rearrangement joins TRBV13 to TRBJ1-1; the D gene is possibly TRBD1 (5 bases). The CDR3 covers 14 residues. Germline CDR1 and CDR2: PRHDT and FYEKMQ (reference sequence). The V gene lost 3 bases and the J gene lost 4 bases, with 12 bases spanning the gap. The DNA of the CDR3 is TGTGCCAGCAGCTTCACGGGGCCGCTCACTGAAGCTTTCTTT. Amino acid sequence: CASSFTGPLTEAFF.

This clonotype was picked up many times. The chain couples TRBV5-1 to TRBJ1-1; D remains unclear. V was pared by 3 bases and J by 3 bases, with 15 bases between. Germline V lookup: CDR1 SGHRS, CDR2 YFSETQ. CDR3 length equals 15 residues. The CDR3 nucleotides are TGCGCCAGCAGCTCGTTAACTACATGGGACACTGAAGCTTTCTTT. Translated: CASSSLTTWDTEAFF.

This clonotype was seen a few times. The chain is built from TRBV5-1 and TRBJ1-2; 8 nucleotides align to TRBD1. Germline V lookup: CDR1 SGHRS, CDR2 YFSETQ. CDR3 size: 14 residues. V was pared by 3 bases and J by 4 bases, with 5 bases of the junction left unmatched. CDR3 sequence reads: CASSSSTGAYGYTF. The CDR3 DNA is TGCGCCAGCAGCTCTTCGACAGGGGCCTATGGCTACACCTTC.

This clonotype was recorded at least ten times. The CDR3 DNA is TGTGCCAGCAGTTGGACAGGGGAGACTTCACCCCTCCACTTT. Translating gives CASSWTGETSPLHF. The J gene is TRBJ1-6, the V gene TRBV28, with TRBD1 identical over 9 bases. Germline V CDR1 and CDR2: MDHEN, SYDVKM. CDR3 length: 14 residues. Trimming removed 4 bases from V and 9 bases from J; junction bases left unmatched: 4.

The chain is built from TRBV5-5 and TRBJ2-1, with D possibly being TRBD1 (6 bases). V was shortened by 5 bases and J by 14 bases, with 20 bases between the two germline ends. Germline CDR1 is SGHKS and CDR2 is YYEKEE (reference sequence). The CDR3 is made up of 13 amino acids. CDR3 protein: CASRSETGSREFF. The CDR3 bases are TGTGCCAGCAGATCCGAAACAGGGTCCCGGGAGTTCTTC.

The V call is TRBV12-3 or TRBV12-4, the J call TRBJ1-2; D is ambiguous. CDR3 length: 13 amino acids. V shed 3 bases and J shed 8 bases, with 13 bases lying between them. CDR3 loop: CASSFRQEQGYTF. The CDR3 DNA follows: TGTGCCAGCAGTTTTCGGCAGGAGCAAGGCTACACCTTC.

This clonotype was observed at least ten times. The chain uses TRBV11-2 and TRBJ2-7; 8 bases are shared with TRBD1. Germline-derived CDR1 and CDR2 are SGHAT and FQNNGV. This CDR3 comprises 16 residues. With 5 bases clipped from V and 4 bases from J, the junction kept 13 bases outside the gene matches. Here the CDR3 reads CASSPIRGREVYEQYF. The CDR3 region has the DNA TGTGCCAGCAGCCCAATCAGGGGGCGAGAGGTATACGAGCAGTACTTC. Full variable domain (rest looked up from reference TRBV11-2 and TRBJ2-7): EAGVAQSPRYKIIEKRQSVAFWCNPISGHATLYWYQQILGQGPKLLIQFQNNGVVDDSQLPKDRFSAERLKGVDSTLKIQPAKLEDSAVYLCASSPIRGREVYEQYFGPGTRLTVT.

This clonotype was detected ten times or more. The V gene is TRBV5-1, the J gene TRBJ1-4; TRBD1 aligns across 10 bases. Germline V lookup: CDR1 SGHRS, CDR2 YFSETQ. The V gene end was trimmed by 0 bases and the J gene end by 8 bases; junction bases not matched to a gene: 4. This CDR3 is 15 amino acids long. CDR3 nucleotides: TGCGCCAGCAGCTTGGCCTCGGGACAGGGGGAAAAACTGTTTTTT. Residues: CASSLASGQGEKLFF.

This clonotype showed up many times. The J gene is TRBJ1-6, the V gene TRBV5-1, with 11 bases identical to TRBD1. The J segment lost 9 bases and the V segment lost 0 bases, leaving 2 bases of the junction unmatched. The CDR3 loop spans 15 amino acids. From germline, CDR1 is SGHRS and CDR2 YFSETQ. The CDR3, as DNA: TGCGCCAGCAGCTTGGAAGGGACAGGGGGTTCACCCCTCCACTTT. The encoded protein is CASSLEGTGGSPLHF.

This clonotype was detected ten times or more. The V gene is TRBV29-1, the J gene TRBJ1-5; no clear D. The V gene's germline CDR1 is SQVTM and CDR2 ANQGSEA. The CDR3 has 13 amino acids. Between the trimmed V and J ends, which lost 7 bases and 4 bases, there was a span of 14 bases. This CDR3 is CSAIPHPNQPQHF. In nucleotides, the CDR3 is TGCAGCGCCATACCACATCCAAATCAGCCCCAGCATTTT. The entire variable domain, with the rest obtained from reference TRBV29-1 and TRBJ1-5, is as follows: SAVISQKPSRDICQRGTSLTIQCQVDSQVTMMFWYRQQPGQSLTLIATANQGSEATYESGFVIDKFPISRPNLTFSTLTVSNMSPEDSSIYLCSAIPHPNQPQHFGDGTRLSIL.